The 18 T cell receptor beta chains below were found in one sample sequenced in a study of shared clonotypes between healthy human individuals. The protocol was immunoSEQ multiplex PCR, while the TCRdb copy is restricted to in-frame clones and leaves out a portion. Counted here are 2 million to 2.5 million clones, over 90% occurring once; the ten biggest clones make up under 0.45%. The specimen sequenced was naive CD4+ T cells from PBMCs. Described subset: CD45RA+ positively selected. These receptors were taken from a man aged 18 to 29 in good health. Some clones in this sample may be carry-over from other donors' samples.

CDR3 DNA: TGTGCCTGGAGTCCTACGCGAGCTTCGACCGGGGATGAGCAGTTCTTC. Its protein product is CAWSPTRASTGDEQFF. The chain carries TRBV30 and TRBJ2-1, with D possibly being TRBD2 (5 bases). With 2 bases removed from V and 8 bases from J, the gap between germline ends came to 22 bases. Germline assignment: CDR1 GTSNPN and CDR2 SVGIG (reference sequence). This CDR3 has 16 amino acids.

The chain couples TRBV5-4 to TRBJ1-2; a possible D gene is TRBD1 (5 bases). The CDR3 extends over 13 amino acids. V dropped 4 bases and J dropped 2 bases, with 9 bases sitting between them. Germline V gene data show CDR1 as SGHNT and CDR2 as YYREEE (reference sequence). The CDR3 bases are TGTGCCAGCAGCCGCGGGACGAACTATGGCTACACCTTC. Protein: CASSRGTNYGYTF.

The chain has TRBV6-6 and TRBJ1-5, with 8 bases fitting TRBD1. V shed 10 bases and J 9 bases; nucleotides not matched to a gene: 14. The CDR3 sequence is 14 residues long. Germline CDR1 MNHNY, CDR2 SVGAGI (reference sequence). CDR3 DNA: TGTGCCATCGACGGCCAGGGGGCGCGTGGGCCCCAGCATTTT. Protein sequence: CAIDGQGARGPQHF.

This rearrangement joins TRBV4-1 to TRBJ1-2; D possibly corresponds to TRBD1 (6 bases). Germline V CDR1 and CDR2: MGHRA, YSYEKL. The V gene lost 3 bases and the J gene lost 1 base, with 12 bases spanning the gap. The CDR3 loop spans 15 amino acids. Here the CDR3 reads CASSHERTVNYGYTF. CDR3 DNA sequence: TGCGCCAGCAGCCATGAAAGGACAGTTAACTATGGCTACACCTTC.

The V and J genes are TRBV7-8 and TRBJ1-1, with D perhaps TRBD1 (5 bases). Germline V gives CDR1 SGHVS, CDR2 FQNEAQ. This CDR3 has 13 amino acids. V was cut by 0 bases and J by 4 bases, with 6 bases left in between. The DNA of the CDR3 is TGTGCCAGCAGCTTAGCCAGGGCCACTGAAGCTTTCTTT. Residues: CASSLARATEAFF. Variable domain in full (rest from reference TRBV7-8 and TRBJ1-1): GAGVSQSPRYKVAKRGQDVALRCDPISGHVSLFWYQQALGQGPEFLTYFQNEAQLDKSGLPSDRFFAERPEGSVSTLKIQRTQQEDSAVYLCASSLARATEAFFGQGTRLTVV.

This clone was seen only once. This rearrangement joins TRBV7-9 to TRBJ2-3, with D possibly TRBD1 on 5 matching bases. The CDR3 length is 14 residues. CDR1 is SEHNR, CDR2 FQNEAQ, per germline (reference sequence). V gave up 10 bases and J gave up 2 bases, with 16 bases separating them. The CDR3 DNA reads as TGTGCCAAACAAGGACACGACCTCACAGATACGCAGTATTTT. Protein product: CAKQGHDLTDTQYF.

A remark on this clone: The sample has other DNA sequences that encode this CDR3 too. The chain employs TRBV30 and TRBJ1-1; D gene ambiguous. The germline CDR1 and CDR2 sequences are GTSNPN and SVGIG (reference sequence). Trimming removed 2 bases at V and 5 bases at J, with 9 bases between. The CDR3 is 12 amino acids. CDR3 protein: CAWSPLGTEAFF. The CDR3 DNA sequence: TGTGCCTGGAGTCCCCTGGGGACTGAAGCTTTCTTT.

This chain connects TRBV29-1 to TRBJ2-7; TRBD1 aligns across 8 bases. The V segment lost 7 bases and the J segment 5 bases; nucleotides outside the gene matches: 10. Per germline, CDR1 SQVTM and CDR2 ANQGSEA. CDR3 size: 13 residues. The CDR3 here is CSAPGTGGNEQYF. CDR3 sequence (DNA): TGCAGCGCGCCCGGGACAGGTGGTAACGAGCAGTACTTC.

The chain links TRBV7-9 to TRBJ2-7; no clear D gene. V was pared by 0 bases and J by 3 bases, with 21 bases between. Germline-derived CDR1 and CDR2 are SEHNR and FQNEAQ (reference sequence). The CDR3 contains 18 residues. CDR3 region: CASSLAQLYAADSYEQYF. The CDR3 DNA sequence: TGTGCCAGCAGCTTAGCGCAGCTATATGCAGCTGATAGCTACGAGCAGTACTTC.

The rearrangement uses TRBV5-1 and TRBJ2-3, with 10 bases identical to TRBD1. Germline trimming cut 4 bases from V and 6 bases from J; bases unmatched to any gene: 11. The length of the CDR3 is 16 residues. Germline CDR1 SGHRS, CDR2 YFSETQ. This CDR3 is CASSGTGTGALDTQYF. DNA for the CDR3: TGCGCCAGCAGCGGAACCGGGACAGGGGCCCTGGATACGCAGTATTTT.

There are a few counts of this clone. DNA for the CDR3: TGTGCCAGCAGTTTATCAGGGGGGAGCAATCAGCCCCAGCATTTT. Translation gives CASSLSGGSNQPQHF. The rearrangement joins TRBV27 to TRBJ1-5; D might be TRBD1 (6 bases). The germline V and J ends were trimmed by 0 bases and 1 base, with 7 bases remaining between them. Per germline, CDR1 MNHEY and CDR2 SMNVEV (reference sequence). This CDR3 contains 15 residues.

V is TRBV30 and J is TRBJ2-7; D is possibly TRBD1 (5 bases). The CDR3 is made up of 14 amino acids. Germline CDR1 GTSNPN, CDR2 SVGIG (reference sequence). V dropped 0 bases and J dropped 2 bases, with 11 bases sitting between them. CDR3 sequence (DNA): TGTGCCTGGAGTGTGGGGCTAGGTGCCTACGAGCAGTACTTC. Protein sequence: CAWSVGLGAYEQYF.

In this sample, this clone turned up once. CDR3 nucleotides: TGTGCCAGCAGTTTAGATATTGACAGTCTTGGGGGCTACACCTTC. Protein product: CASSLDIDSLGGYTF. The J gene is TRBJ1-2, the V gene TRBV27, with D perhaps TRBD1 (5 bases). V lost 2 bases and J 8 bases, leaving 18 bases between the germline ends. The V gene's germline CDR1 is MNHEY and CDR2 SMNVEV (reference sequence). There are 15 residues in the CDR3.

The chain links TRBV7-8 to TRBJ2-1; the match to TRBD2 covers 13 bases. The CDR3 contains 18 residues. V dropped 5 bases and J dropped 7; count of bases not matched to a gene: 14. The germline CDR1 and CDR2 sequences are SGHVS and FQNEAQ. The CDR3 protein is CASSTRTSGSWGGNEQFF. The CDR3 nucleotides read TGTGCCAGCAGCACCCGGACTAGCGGGAGTTGGGGTGGGAATGAGCAGTTCTTC.

The chain is built from TRBV5-5 and TRBJ1-1; the D gene is possibly TRBD1 (5 bases). Trimming stripped 1 base from V and 7 bases from J, with 20 bases between. CDR1 SGHKS and CDR2 YYEKEE come from the germline V gene (reference sequence). This CDR3 is 16 amino acids long. For the CDR3, the DNA is TGTGCCAGCAGCTTGAGTAGTGGCAGGGCAGGTAGTGAAGCTTTCTTT. It translates to CASSLSSGRAGSEAFF.

Regarding this clone: Other DNA sequences of this sample code for an identical CDR3. The rearrangement uses TRBV20-1 and TRBJ2-7; 8 nucleotides match TRBD1. From germline, CDR1 is DFQATT and CDR2 SNEGSKA (reference sequence). The CDR3 is 11 residues long. J lost 5 bases, V lost 6 bases, and 3 bases had no gene match. The CDR3 loop reads CSAQGANEQYF. DNA for the CDR3: TGCAGTGCCCAGGGGGCGAACGAGCAGTACTTC.

The J gene is TRBJ2-4, the V gene TRBV5-1; a possible D gene is TRBD2 (6 bases). Germline assignment: CDR1 SGHRS and CDR2 YFSETQ. Trimming removed 3 bases at V and 2 bases at J, with 12 bases between. This CDR3 comprises 15 residues. The DNA for the CDR3 is TGCGCCAGCAGCTCCGGAGGGGCGTCCAAAAACATTCAGTACTTC. Protein sequence: CASSSGGASKNIQYF. Full variable domain (rest looked up from reference TRBV5-1 and TRBJ2-4): KAGVTQTPRYLIKTRGQQVTLSCSPISGHRSVSWYQQTPGQGLQFLFEYFSETQRNKGNFPGRFSGRQFSNSRSEMNVSTLELGDSALYLCASSSGGASKNIQYFGAGTRLSVL.

The chain uses TRBV19 and TRBJ2-6, with D possibly matching TRBD1 (6 bases). V lost 5 bases and J 1 base, leaving 9 bases between the germline ends. Germline V gene lookup returns CDR1 LNHDA and CDR2 SQIVND (reference sequence). CDR3 size: 15 residues. The CDR3 loop reads CASSPGASGANVLTF. CDR3 bases: TGTGCCAGTAGTCCAGGGGCTTCTGGGGCCAACGTCCTGACTTTC.